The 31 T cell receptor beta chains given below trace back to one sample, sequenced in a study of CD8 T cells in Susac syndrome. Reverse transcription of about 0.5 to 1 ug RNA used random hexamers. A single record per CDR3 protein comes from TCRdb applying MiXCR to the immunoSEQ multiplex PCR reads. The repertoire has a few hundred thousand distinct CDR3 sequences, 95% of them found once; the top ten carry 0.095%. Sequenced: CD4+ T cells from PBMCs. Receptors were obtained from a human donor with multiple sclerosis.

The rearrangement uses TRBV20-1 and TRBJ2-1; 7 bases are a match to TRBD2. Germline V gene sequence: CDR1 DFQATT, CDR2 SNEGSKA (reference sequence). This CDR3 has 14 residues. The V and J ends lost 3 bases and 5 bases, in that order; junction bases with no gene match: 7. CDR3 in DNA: TGCAGTGCTAGTTTGCGGGGGAAGAACAATGAGCAGTTCTTC. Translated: CSASLRGKNNEQFF.

The CDR3 spells CATSRDWQPGYEQFF. For the CDR3, the DNA is TGTGCCACCAGCAGAGATTGGCAGCCAGGGTATGAGCAGTTCTTC. The V and J genes are TRBV15 and TRBJ2-1; maybe TRBD1 (5 bases). Germline CDR1 reads LNHNV; CDR2 reads YYDKDF (reference sequence). The V gene lost 0 bases and the J gene lost 8 bases, with 14 bases spanning the gap. This CDR3 spans 15 amino acids.

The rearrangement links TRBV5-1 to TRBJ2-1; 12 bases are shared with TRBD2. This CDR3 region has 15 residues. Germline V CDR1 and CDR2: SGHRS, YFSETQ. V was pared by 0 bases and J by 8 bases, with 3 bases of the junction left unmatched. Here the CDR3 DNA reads TGCGCCAGCAGCTTGGGACTAGCGGGAGCGTATGAGCAGTTCTTC. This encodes CASSLGLAGAYEQFF. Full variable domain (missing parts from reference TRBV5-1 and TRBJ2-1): KAGVTQTPRYLIKTRGQQVTLSCSPISGHRSVSWYQQTPGQGLQFLFEYFSETQRNKGNFPGRFSGRQFSNSRSEMNVSTLELGDSALYLCASSLGLAGAYEQFFGPGTRLTVL.

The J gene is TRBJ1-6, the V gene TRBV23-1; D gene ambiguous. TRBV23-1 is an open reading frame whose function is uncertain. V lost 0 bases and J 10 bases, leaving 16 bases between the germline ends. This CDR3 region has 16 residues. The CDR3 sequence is CASSQSRPGICSPLHF. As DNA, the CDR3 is TGCGCCAGCAGTCAATCGCGGCCGGGTATTTGCTCACCCCTCCACTTT.

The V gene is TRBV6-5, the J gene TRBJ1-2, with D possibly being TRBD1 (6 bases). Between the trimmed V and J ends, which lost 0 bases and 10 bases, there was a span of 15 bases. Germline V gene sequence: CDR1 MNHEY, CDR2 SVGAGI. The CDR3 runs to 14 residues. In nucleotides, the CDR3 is TGTGCCAGCAGTTACTCGACAGTCAGGGGTACCTACACCTTC. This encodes CASSYSTVRGTYTF.

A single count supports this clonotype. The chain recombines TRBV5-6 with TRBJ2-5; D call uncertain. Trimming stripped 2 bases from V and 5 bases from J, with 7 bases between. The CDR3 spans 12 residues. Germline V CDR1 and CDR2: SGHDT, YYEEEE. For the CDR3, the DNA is TGTGCCAGCAGCTTCTACGGGGAGACCCAGTACTTC. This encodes CASSFYGETQYF.

This CDR3 reads CASSSPGLAGLSSYNEQFF. The DNA of the CDR3 is TGTGCCAGCAGTTCCCCGGGACTAGCGGGGCTCAGCTCCTACAATGAGCAGTTCTTC. This chain links TRBV27 with TRBJ2-1, with 13 bases fitting TRBD2. The CDR3 is made up of 19 amino acids. J gave up 0 bases and V 4 bases, and 9 bases lay outside the gene matches. Germline V lookup: CDR1 MNHEY, CDR2 SMNVEV (reference sequence).

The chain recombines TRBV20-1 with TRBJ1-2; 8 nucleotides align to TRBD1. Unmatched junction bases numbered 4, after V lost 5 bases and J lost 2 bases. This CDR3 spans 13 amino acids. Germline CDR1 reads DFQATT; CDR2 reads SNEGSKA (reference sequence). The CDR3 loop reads CSAWTGTNYGYTF. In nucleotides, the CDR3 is TGCAGTGCTTGGACAGGGACGAACTATGGCTACACCTTC.

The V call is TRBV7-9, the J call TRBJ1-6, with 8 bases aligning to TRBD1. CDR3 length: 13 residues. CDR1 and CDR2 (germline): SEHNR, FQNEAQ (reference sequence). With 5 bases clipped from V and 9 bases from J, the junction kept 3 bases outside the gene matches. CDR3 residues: CASSLTGGSPLHF. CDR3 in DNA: TGTGCCAGCAGCCTCACAGGGGGTTCACCCCTCCACTTT.

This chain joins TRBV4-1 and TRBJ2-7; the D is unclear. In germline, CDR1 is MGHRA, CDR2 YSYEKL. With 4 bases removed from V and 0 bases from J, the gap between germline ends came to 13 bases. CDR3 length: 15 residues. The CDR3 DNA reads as TGCGCCAGCAGCCTCCTCCAGATTAGCTCCTACGAGCAGTACTTC. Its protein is CASSLLQISSYEQYF.

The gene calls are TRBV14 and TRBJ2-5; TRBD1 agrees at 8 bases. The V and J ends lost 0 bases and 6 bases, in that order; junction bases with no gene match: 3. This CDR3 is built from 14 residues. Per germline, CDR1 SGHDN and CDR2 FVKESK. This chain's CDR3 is CASSQDNRGKTQYF. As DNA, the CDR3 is TGTGCCAGCAGCCAAGATAACAGGGGGAAGACCCAGTACTTC.

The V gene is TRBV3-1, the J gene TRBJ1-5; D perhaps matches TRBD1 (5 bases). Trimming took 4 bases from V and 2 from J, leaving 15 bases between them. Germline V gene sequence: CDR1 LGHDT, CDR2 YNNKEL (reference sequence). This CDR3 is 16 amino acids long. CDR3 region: CASSRTPGGGNQPQHF. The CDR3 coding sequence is TGTGCCAGCAGCCGGACCCCTGGGGGTGGCAATCAGCCCCAGCATTTT.

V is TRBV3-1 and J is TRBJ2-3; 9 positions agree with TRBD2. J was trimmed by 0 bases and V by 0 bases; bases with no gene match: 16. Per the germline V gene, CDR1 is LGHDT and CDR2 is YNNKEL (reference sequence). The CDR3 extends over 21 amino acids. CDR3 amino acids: CASSQERIGAGGTTSTDTQYF. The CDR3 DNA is TGTGCCAGCAGCCAAGAAAGGATCGGAGCGGGGGGTACTACTAGCACAGATACGCAGTATTTT.

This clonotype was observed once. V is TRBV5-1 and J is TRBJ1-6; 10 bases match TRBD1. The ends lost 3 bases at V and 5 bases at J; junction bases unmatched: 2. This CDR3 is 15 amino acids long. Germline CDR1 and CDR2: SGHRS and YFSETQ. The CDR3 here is CASSYGTGDNSPLHF. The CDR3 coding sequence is TGCGCCAGCAGCTACGGGACAGGGGATAATTCACCCCTCCACTTT.

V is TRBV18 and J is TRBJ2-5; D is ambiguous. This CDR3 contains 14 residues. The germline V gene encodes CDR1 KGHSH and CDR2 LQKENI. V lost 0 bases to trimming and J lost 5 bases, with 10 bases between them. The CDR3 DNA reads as TGTGCCAGCTCACCACCGCGGCAGAGGGAGACCCAGTACTTC. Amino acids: CASSPPRQRETQYF.

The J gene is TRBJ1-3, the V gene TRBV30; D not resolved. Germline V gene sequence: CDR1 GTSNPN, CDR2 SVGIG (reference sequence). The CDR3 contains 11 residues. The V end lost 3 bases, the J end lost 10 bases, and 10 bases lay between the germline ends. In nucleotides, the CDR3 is TGTGCCTGGAGATGGACGGGGACCATATATTTT. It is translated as CAWRWTGTIYF.

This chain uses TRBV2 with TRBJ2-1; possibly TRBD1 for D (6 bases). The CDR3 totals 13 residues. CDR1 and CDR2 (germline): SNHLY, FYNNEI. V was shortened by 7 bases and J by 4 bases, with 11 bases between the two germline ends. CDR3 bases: TGTGCCAGCACCGGGACACCATACAATGAGCAGTTCTTC. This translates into CASTGTPYNEQFF.

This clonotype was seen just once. The CDR3, as DNA: TGCAGCGTTGAAGAATCGTCAGATACGCAGTATTTT. This encodes CSVEESSDTQYF. The chain has TRBV29-1 and TRBJ2-3; D gene uncertain. CDR3 size: 12 residues. Per the germline V gene, CDR1 is SQVTM and CDR2 is ANQGSEA. The V end lost 0 bases, the J end lost 4 bases, and 5 bases lay between the germline ends.

The CDR3 region has the DNA TGTGCCACCAGCAGGTACCGAGAGACCCAGTACTTC. Its translation: CATSRYRETQYF. The chain links TRBV15 to TRBJ2-5, with no clear D. The V gene's germline CDR1 is LNHNV and CDR2 YYDKDF (reference sequence). The V gene lost 3 bases and the J gene lost 4 bases, with 6 bases spanning the gap. The CDR3 runs 12 residues.

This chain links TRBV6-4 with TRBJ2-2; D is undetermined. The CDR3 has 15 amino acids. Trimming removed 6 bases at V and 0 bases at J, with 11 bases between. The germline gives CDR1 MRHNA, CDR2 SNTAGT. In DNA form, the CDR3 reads TGTGCCAGCAGCGCGGACGGGTCGAACACCGGGGAGCTGTTTTTT. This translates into CASSADGSNTGELFF.

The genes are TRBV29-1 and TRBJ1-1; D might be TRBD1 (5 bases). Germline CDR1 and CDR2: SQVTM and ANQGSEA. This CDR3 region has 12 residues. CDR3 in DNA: TGCACCATCACAGGAGGGCCCACTGAAGCTTTCTTT. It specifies CTITGGPTEAFF.

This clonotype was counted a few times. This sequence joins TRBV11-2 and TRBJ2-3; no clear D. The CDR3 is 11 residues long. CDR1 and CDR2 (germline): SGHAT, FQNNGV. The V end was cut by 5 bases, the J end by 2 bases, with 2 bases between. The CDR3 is CASSITDTQYF. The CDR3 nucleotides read TGTGCCAGCAGCATCACAGATACGCAGTATTTT.

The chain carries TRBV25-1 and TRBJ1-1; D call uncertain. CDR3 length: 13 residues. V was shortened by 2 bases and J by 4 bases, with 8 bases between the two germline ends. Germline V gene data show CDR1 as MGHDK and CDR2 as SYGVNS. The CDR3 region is CASSERARTEAFF. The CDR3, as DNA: TGTGCCAGCAGTGAAAGGGCCCGCACTGAAGCTTTCTTT.

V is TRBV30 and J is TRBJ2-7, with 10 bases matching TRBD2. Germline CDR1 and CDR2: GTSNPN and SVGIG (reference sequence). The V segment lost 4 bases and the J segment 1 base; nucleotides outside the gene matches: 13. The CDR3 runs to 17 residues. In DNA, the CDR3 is TGTGCCTGGAAATCGGGACTAGCGAGAACACTATCCTACGAGCAGTACTTC. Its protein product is CAWKSGLARTLSYEQYF.

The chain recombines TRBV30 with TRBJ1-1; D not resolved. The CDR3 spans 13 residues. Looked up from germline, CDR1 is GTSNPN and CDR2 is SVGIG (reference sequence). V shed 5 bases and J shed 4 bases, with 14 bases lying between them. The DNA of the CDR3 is TGTGCCTGGTCACCAGGACCGTTCACTGAAGCTTTCTTT. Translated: CAWSPGPFTEAFF.

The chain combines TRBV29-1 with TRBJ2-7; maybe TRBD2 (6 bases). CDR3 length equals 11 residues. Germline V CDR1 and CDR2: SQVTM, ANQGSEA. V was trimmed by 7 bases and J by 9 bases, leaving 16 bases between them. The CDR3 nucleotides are TGCAGCGGGGAGGATTCCTCCGGGCAGTACTTC. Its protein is CSGEDSSGQYF.

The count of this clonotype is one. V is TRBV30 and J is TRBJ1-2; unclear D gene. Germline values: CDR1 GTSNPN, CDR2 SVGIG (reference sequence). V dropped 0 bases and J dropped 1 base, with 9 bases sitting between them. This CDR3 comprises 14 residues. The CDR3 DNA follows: TGTGCCTGGAGTGTTATAGGGCTTAACTATGGCTACACCTTC. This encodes CAWSVIGLNYGYTF. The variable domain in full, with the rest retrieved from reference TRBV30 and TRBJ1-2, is SQTIHQWPATLVQPVGSPLSLECTVEGTSNPNLYWYRQAAGRGLQLLFYSVGIGQISSEVPQNLSASRPQDRQFILSSKKLLLSDSGFYLCAWSVIGLNYGYTFGSGTRLTVV.

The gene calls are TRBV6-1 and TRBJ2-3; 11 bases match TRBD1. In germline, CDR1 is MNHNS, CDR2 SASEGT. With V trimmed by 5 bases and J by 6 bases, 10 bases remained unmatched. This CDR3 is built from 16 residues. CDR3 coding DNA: TGTGCCAGCAGTCCGGGACAGGGGGGGCTAGTGGATACGCAGTATTTT. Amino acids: CASSPGQGGLVDTQYF.

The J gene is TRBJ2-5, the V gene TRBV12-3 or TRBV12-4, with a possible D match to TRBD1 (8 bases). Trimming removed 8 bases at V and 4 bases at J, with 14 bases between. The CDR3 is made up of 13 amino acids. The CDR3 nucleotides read TGTGCCAGCGGCACAGGGGGGGTAGAGACCCAGTACTTC. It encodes CASGTGGVETQYF.

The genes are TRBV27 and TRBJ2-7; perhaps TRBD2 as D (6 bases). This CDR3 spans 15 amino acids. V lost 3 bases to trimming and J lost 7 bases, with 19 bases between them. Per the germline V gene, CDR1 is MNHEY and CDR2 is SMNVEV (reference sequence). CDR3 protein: CASSFRASALREQYF. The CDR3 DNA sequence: TGTGCCAGCAGTTTCCGGGCTAGCGCGTTGAGGGAGCAGTACTTC.

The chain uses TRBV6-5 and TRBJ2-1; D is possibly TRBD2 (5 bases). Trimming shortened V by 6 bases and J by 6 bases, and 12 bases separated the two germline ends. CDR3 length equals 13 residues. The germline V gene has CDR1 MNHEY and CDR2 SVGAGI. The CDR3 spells CASRRAVGNEQFF. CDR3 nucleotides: TGTGCCAGCAGGCGGGCGGTAGGCAATGAGCAGTTCTTC.